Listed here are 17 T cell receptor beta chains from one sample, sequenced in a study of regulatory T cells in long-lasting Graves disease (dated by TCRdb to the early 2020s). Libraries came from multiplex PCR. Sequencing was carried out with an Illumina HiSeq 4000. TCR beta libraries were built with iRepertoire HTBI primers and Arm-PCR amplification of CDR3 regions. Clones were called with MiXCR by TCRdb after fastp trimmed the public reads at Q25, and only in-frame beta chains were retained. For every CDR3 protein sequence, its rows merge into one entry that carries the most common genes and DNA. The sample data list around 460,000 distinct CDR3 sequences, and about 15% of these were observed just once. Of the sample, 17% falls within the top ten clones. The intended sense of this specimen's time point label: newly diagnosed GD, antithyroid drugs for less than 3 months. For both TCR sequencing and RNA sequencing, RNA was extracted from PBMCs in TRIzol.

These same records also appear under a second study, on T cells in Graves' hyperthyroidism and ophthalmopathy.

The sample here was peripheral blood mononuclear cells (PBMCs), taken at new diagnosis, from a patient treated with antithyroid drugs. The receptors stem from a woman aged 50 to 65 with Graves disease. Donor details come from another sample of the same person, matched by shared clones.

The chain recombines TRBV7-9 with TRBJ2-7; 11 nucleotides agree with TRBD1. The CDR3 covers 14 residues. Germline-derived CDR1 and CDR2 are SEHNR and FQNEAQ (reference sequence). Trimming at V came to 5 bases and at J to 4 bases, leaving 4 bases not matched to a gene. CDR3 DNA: TGTGCCAGCAGCCATGGGACAGGGGGGTACGAGCAGTACTTC. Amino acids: CASSHGTGGYEQYF.

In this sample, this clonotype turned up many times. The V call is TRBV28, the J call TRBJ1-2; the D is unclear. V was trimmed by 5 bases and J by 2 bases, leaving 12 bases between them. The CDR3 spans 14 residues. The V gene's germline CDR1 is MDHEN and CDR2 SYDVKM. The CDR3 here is CASSLSQSNYGYTF. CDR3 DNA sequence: TGTGCCAGCAGTCTGTCCCAGTCAAACTATGGCTACACCTTC.

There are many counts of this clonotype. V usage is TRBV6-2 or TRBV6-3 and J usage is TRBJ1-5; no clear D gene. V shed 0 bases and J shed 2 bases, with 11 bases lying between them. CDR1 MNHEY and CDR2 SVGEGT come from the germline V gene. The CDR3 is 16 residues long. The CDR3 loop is CASSYSSIKGNQPQHF. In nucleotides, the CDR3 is TGTGCCAGCAGTTACTCGTCAATCAAAGGCAATCAGCCCCAGCATTTT.

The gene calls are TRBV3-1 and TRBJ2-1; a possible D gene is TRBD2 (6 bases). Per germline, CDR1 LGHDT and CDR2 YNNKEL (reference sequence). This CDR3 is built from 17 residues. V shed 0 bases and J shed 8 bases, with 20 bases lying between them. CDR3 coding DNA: TGTGCCAGCAGCCAAGATCTAGGCGGGACCCTCATGGATGAGCAGTTCTTC. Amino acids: CASSQDLGGTLMDEQFF.

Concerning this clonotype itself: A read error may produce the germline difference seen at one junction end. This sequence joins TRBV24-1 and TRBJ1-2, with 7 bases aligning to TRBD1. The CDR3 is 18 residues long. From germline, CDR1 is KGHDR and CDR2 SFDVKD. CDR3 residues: CATGDPPSTTGRNYGYTF. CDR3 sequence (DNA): TGTGCCACCGGTGATCCCCCTTCGACGACAGGGAGGAACTATGGCTACACCTTC.

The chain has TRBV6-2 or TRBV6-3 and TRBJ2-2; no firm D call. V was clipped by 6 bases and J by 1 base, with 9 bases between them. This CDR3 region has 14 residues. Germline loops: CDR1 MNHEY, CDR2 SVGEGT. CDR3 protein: CASSPDMNTGELFF. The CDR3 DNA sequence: TGTGCCAGCAGCCCCGACATGAACACCGGGGAGCTGTTTTTT.

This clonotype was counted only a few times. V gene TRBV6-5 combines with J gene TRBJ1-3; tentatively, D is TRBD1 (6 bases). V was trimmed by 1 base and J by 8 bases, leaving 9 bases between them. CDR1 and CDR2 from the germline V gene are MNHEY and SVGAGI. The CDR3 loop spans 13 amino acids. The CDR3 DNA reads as TGTGCCAGCAGTTACTTCAGGGGACACACCATATATTTT. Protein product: CASSYFRGHTIYF.

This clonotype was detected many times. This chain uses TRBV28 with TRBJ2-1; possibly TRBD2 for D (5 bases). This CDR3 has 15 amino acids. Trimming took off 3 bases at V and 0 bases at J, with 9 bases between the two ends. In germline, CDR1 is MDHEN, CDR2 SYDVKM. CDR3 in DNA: TGTGCCAGCAGTTTTCGGGGTTTCTCCTACAATGAGCAGTTCTTC. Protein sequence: CASSFRGFSYNEQFF.

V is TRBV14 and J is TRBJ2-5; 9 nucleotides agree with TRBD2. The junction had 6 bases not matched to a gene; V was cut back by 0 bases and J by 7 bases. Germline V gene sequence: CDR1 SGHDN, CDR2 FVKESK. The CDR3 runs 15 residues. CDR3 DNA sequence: TGTGCCAGCAGCCAAGAGAGGACTAGCGTCGCGACCCAGTACTTC. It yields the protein CASSQERTSVATQYF. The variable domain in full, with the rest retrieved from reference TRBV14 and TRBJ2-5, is EAGVTQFPSHSVIEKGQTVTLRCDPISGHDNLYWYRRVMGKEIKFLLHFVKESKQDESGMPNNRFLAERTGGTYSTLKVQPAELEDSGVYFCASSQERTSVATQYFGPGTRLLVL.

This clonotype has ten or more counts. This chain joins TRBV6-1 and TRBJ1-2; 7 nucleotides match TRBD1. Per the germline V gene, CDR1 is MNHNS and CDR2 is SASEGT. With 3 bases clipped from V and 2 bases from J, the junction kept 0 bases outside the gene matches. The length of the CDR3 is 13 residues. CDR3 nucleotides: TGTGCCAGCAGTGAGGGACAGAACTATGGCTACACCTTC. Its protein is CASSEGQNYGYTF.

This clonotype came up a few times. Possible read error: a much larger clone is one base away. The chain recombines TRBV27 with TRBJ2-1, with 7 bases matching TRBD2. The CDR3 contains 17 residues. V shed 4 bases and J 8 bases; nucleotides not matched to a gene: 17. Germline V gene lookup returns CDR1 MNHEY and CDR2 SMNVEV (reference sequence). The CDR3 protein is CASSSPLTGGRGDEQFF. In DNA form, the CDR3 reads TGTGCCAGCAGTTCCCCACTAACGGGAGGACGGGGGGATGAGCAGTTCTTC.

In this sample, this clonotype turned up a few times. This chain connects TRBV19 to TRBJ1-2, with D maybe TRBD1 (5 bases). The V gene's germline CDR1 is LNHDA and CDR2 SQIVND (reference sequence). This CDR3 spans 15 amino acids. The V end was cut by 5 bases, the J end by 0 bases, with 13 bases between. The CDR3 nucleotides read TGTGCCAGTAGTCCCAGGGAGGATCCTAACTATGGCTACACCTTC. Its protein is CASSPREDPNYGYTF.

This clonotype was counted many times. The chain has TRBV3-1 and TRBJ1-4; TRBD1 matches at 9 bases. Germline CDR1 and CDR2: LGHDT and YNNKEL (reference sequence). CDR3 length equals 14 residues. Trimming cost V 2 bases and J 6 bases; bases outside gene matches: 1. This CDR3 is CASSQRTGDEKLFF. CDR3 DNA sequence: TGTGCCAGCAGCCAACGGACAGGGGATGAAAAACTGTTTTTT.

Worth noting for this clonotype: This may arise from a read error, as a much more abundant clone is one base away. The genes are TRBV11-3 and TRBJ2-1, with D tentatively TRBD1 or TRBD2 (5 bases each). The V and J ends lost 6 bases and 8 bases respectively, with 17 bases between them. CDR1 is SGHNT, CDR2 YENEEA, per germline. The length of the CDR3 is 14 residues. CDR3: CASRLTGRVDEQFF. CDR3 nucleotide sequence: TGTGCCAGCAGATTAACGGGGCGGGTGGATGAGCAGTTCTTC.

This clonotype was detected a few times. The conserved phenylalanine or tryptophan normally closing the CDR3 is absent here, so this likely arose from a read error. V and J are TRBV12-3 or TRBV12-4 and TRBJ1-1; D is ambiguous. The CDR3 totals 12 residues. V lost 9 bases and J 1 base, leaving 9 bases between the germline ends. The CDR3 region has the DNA TGTGCCAGTCGGGCAGGGAACACTGAAGCTTTCTCT. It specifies CASRAGNTEAFS.

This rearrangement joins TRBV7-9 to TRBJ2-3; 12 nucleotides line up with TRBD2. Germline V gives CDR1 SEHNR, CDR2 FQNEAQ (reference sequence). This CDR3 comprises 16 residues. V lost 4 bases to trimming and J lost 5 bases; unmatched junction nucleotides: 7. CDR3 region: CASSSKTSGGLDTQYF. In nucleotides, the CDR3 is TGTGCCAGCAGCTCAAAGACTAGCGGGGGATTAGATACGCAGTATTTT.

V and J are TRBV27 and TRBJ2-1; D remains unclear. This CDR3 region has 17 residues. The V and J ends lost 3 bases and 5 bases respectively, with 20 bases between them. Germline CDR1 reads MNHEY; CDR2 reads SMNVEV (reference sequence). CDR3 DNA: TGTGCCAGCAGTTTGCCTGAACTCGAGAAGCTAAACAATGAGCAGTTCTTC. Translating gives CASSLPELEKLNNEQFF.